Each of the 9 T cell receptor beta chains below was sequenced from the same sample in a study of breast tumors, draining lymph nodes, adjacent tissues. Samples came from axillary lymph nodes draining the breast cancer. One entry per CDR3 protein results from TCRdb running MiXCR on the multiplex PCR reads. The repertoire includes 190,000 or so distinct CDR3 sequences, around 29% of them detected once, and roughly 4% sits in the top ten. The sequencing input was axillary lymph node tissue. The receptors were sampled from a female donor with breast cancer. Some clones in this sample may be carry-over from other donors' samples.

This clonotype is judged medium-sized (0.01 to 0.1%). The chain employs TRBV9 and TRBJ1-2, with D perhaps TRBD1 (6 bases). Germline assignment: CDR1 SGDLS and CDR2 YYNGEE. This CDR3 has 17 residues. V lost 1 base, J lost 4 bases, and 20 bases lay in between. Written as DNA, the CDR3 is TGTGCCAGCAGCGTATCACCGAAGGGACACCCCACCTATGGCTACACCTTC. Protein: CASSVSPKGHPTYGYTF.

This clonotype was seen at least ten times. The chain carries TRBV12-3 or TRBV12-4 and TRBJ2-7, with TRBD1 matching 9 bases. This CDR3 spans 16 amino acids. V lost 2 bases to trimming and J lost 7 bases; unmatched junction nucleotides: 12. In nucleotides, the CDR3 is TGTGCCAGCAGTTTATCGACAGGGGGAATTACGAAGGAGCAGTACTTC. Translation: CASSLSTGGITKEQYF.

This clonotype was detected many times. The J gene is TRBJ2-1, the V gene TRBV2, with 8 bases that match TRBD1. The CDR3 extends over 15 amino acids. Germline loops: CDR1 SNHLY, CDR2 FYNNEI. V dropped 7 bases and J dropped 6; count of bases not matched to a gene: 11. The CDR3, as DNA: TGTGCCAGCATGAGGTTGACAGGGGCGGTCAATGAGCAGTTCTTC. Its translation is CASMRLTGAVNEQFF.

In its sample, this clonotype was seen many times. The V call is TRBV13, the J call TRBJ2-3; TRBD1 aligns across 8 bases. The trim removed 2 bases at V and 1 base at J, leaving 2 bases unmatched. This CDR3 comprises 15 residues. CDR1 and CDR2 (germline): PRHDT, FYEKMQ (reference sequence). The CDR3 protein is CASSLWGQGTDTQYF. In DNA form, the CDR3 reads TGTGCCAGCAGCTTATGGGGACAGGGCACAGATACGCAGTATTTT. The whole variable domain, remainder taken from reference TRBV13 and TRBJ2-3, is AAGVIQSPRHLIKEKRETATLKCYPIPRHDTVYWYQQGPGQDPQFLISFYEKMQSDKGSIPDRFSAQQFSDYHSELNMSSLELGDSALYFCASSLWGQGTDTQYFGPGTRLTVL.

This clonotype was observed many times. The chain is built from TRBV6-5 and TRBJ1-5; the match to TRBD1 covers 9 bases. Germline CDR1 reads MNHEY; CDR2 reads SVGAGI. V was clipped by 2 bases and J by 5 bases; unmatched bases: 1. This CDR3 comprises 14 residues. CDR3 nucleotides: TGTGCCAGCAGTTACCGGACAGGGGATCAGCCCCAGCATTTT. This translates into CASSYRTGDQPQHF.

CDR3 sequence: CSARTTGEFSQPQHF. DNA of the CDR3: TGCAGTGCAAGGACGACAGGGGAATTCAGTCAGCCCCAGCATTTT. The chain combines TRBV20-1 with TRBJ1-5, with TRBD1 matching 8 bases. The CDR3 runs to 15 residues. Germline-derived CDR1 and CDR2 are DFQATT and SNEGSKA (reference sequence). Unmatched junction bases numbered 13, after V lost 6 bases and J lost 6 bases.

The chain carries TRBV4-3 and TRBJ2-3; unclear D gene. V dropped 5 bases and J dropped 0 bases, with 9 bases sitting between them. The CDR3 has 14 amino acids. Germline CDR1 reads LGHNA; CDR2 reads YSLEER. CDR3 protein: CASSSLPSTDTQYF. DNA of the CDR3: TGCGCCAGCAGCTCCCTCCCTAGCACAGATACGCAGTATTTT.

The rearrangement links TRBV2 to TRBJ2-1; either TRBD1 or TRBD2 may supply D (6 bases each). Per germline, CDR1 SNHLY and CDR2 FYNNEI. The germline V and J ends were trimmed by 3 bases and 12 bases, with 18 bases remaining between them. The CDR3 has 14 amino acids. DNA of the CDR3: TGTGCCAGCAGTGACAGGGGAGGCACAGATACGCAGTTCTTC. Its protein product is CASSDRGGTDTQFF. Using reference TRBV2 and TRBJ2-1 for the parts outside the CDR3, the full variable domain is EPEVTQTPSHQVTQMGQEVILRCVPISNHLYFYWYRQILGQKVEFLVSFYNNEISEKSEIFDDQFSVERPDGSNFTLKIRSTKLEDSAMYFCASSDRGGTDTQFFGPGTRLTVL.

This clonotype was seen repeatedly, ten times or more. The CDR3 nucleotides read TGTGCCAGCAGTTTTGAGAGGTATGGCTACACCTTC. Translated, it gives CASSFERYGYTF. The chain carries TRBV12-3 or TRBV12-4 and TRBJ1-2; D not resolved. V was cut by 3 bases and J by 5 bases, with 7 bases left in between. The CDR3 consists of 12 residues.